This T cell receptor beta chain was sequenced for a study of blood T cell repertoires in COVID-19. Study-level information: Whether acute or convalescent, the COVID-19 samples came from the United States, Italy and Spain. T cells, B-cell-depleted T cells, or PBMCs provided the cDNA or gDNA that served as material.

This CDR3 region has 12 residues. Germline V gene data show CDR1 as SEHNR and CDR2 as FQNEAQ (reference sequence). The V gene lost 1 base and the J gene lost 7 bases, with 7 bases spanning the gap. As processed by the authors: Estimation of nucleated cell counts relied on the amplification of reference gene primers. The method was immunoSEQ multiplex PCR; TCRdb's version includes in-frame clones alone and lacks a portion of them. D and trimming were read from the DNA, whereas the V and J calls and clone size are those reported in that table. The table has roughly 80,000 clones, roughly 88% seen once.

This sequence joins TRBV7-9 and TRBJ1-1; D gene ambiguous. This clonotype originated in a woman of 80 years or more with acute or convalescent COVID-19. Sequences were obtained from peripheral blood. CDR3 residues: CASSLDLREAFF. The CDR3 DNA is TGTGCCAGCAGCTTAGACTTACGTGAAGCTTTCTTT.